Shown below are 5 T cell receptor beta chains from a single sample sequenced in a study of T cells in Graves' hyperthyroidism and ophthalmopathy (dated by TCRdb to the late 2010s). The library came from multiplex PCR. The listed sequencing device is Illumina HiSeq 2000. Amplification of TCR beta CDR3 regions was carried out from RNA transcripts. The first round of RT-PCR for the TCR CDR3 was performed with the HTBI primer set and the Qiagen OneStep RT-PCR kit. TCRdb itself trimmed the public reads at Q25 with fastp, ran MiXCR and retained productive beta chains. Rows with one shared CDR3 protein collapse into an entry with the most common genes and DNA. The sample data list 480,000 or so distinct CDR3 sequences, and approximately 49% of these were observed just once. The leading ten clones occupy about two fifths of the sample. Sequencing was carried out using peripheral blood or thyroid tissue (not recorded which). These receptor sequences come from an adult woman with Graves' disease, either hyperthyroidism or ophthalmopathy (not recorded which).

On this clonotype itself: A much larger clone lies one base from this, so it may be a read error. The chain is built from TRBV6-5 and TRBJ1-2; 8 bases are shared with TRBD1. In germline, CDR1 is MNHEY, CDR2 SVGAGI. This CDR3 comprises 15 residues. The V and J ends lost 2 bases and 2 bases, in that order; junction bases with no gene match: 4. As DNA, the CDR3 is TGTGCCAGCAGTTACGGACAGGGCTACAACTATGGCTACACCTTC. Amino acid sequence: CASSYGQGYNYGYTF.

This clonotype was counted only a few times. The chain combines TRBV10-3 with TRBJ1-5; a possible D gene is TRBD1 (6 bases). V dropped 3 bases and J dropped 6 bases, with 15 bases sitting between them. The germline V gene encodes CDR1 ENHRY and CDR2 SYGVKD. The CDR3 has 15 residues. This CDR3 is CAISEVGGRGQPQHF. CDR3 nucleotide sequence: TGTGCCATCAGTGAAGTAGGGGGACGGGGTCAGCCCCAGCATTTT.

The chain is built from TRBV20-1 and TRBJ1-5; D ambiguous. The CDR3 has 12 amino acids. Germline V gives CDR1 DFQATT, CDR2 SNEGSKA (reference sequence). Trimming pared 3 bases from V and 9 bases from J, leaving 12 bases between. CDR3 in amino acids: CSASRRARPQHF. The CDR3 DNA reads TGCAGTGCTAGCAGGAGGGCACGGCCCCAGCATTTT.

The chain couples TRBV11-2 to TRBJ1-1; D perhaps matches TRBD1 (6 bases). The CDR3 runs 14 residues. Germline V CDR1 and CDR2: SGHAT, FQNNGV. Trimming pared 5 bases from V and 2 bases from J, leaving 12 bases between. The CDR3 DNA is TGTGCCAGCAGCCGGACAGCTCTTAACACTGAAGCTTTCTTT. Protein: CASSRTALNTEAFF.

This clonotype was counted a few times. The V call is TRBV29-1, the J call TRBJ1-2, with unresolved D. Trimming removed 4 bases from V and 0 bases from J, with 15 bases in between. The germline V gene encodes CDR1 SQVTM and CDR2 ANQGSEA. The CDR3 runs to 15 residues. CDR3 in amino acids: CSVVVRGKSNYGYTF. The CDR3 nucleotides are TGCAGCGTTGTAGTACGGGGAAAGTCTAACTATGGCTACACCTTC.